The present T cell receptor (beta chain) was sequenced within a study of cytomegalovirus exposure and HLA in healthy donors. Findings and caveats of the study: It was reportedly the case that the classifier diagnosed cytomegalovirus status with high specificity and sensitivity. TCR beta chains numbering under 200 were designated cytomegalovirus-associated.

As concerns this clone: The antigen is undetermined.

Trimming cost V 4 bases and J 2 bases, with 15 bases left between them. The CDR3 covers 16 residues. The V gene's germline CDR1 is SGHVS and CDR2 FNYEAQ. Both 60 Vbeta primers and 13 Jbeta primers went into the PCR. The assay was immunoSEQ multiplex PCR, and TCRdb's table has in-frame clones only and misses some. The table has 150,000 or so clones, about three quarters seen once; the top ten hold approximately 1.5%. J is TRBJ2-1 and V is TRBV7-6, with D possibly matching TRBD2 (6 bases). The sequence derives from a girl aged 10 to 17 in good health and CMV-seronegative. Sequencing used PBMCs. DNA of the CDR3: TGTGCCAGCAGCTCAGCCGGGGGAGGACCCTACAATGAGCAGTTCTTC. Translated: CASSSAGGGPYNEQFF.